This T cell receptor (beta chain) was sequenced in a study of cytotoxic CD8 clonotypes in ibrutinib-treated CLL. Study at large: Of the patients, 11 were relapsed/refractory, about 15 treatment-naive and 17 to 18 IGHV unmutated. Across samples, productive templates numbered around 260,000 and productive rearrangements reached 75,000 to 100,000 on average. Study-wide findings and caveats: Exceeding age-matched healthy donors, baseline clonality also tracked the counts of circulating CD8+ T cells. Higher clonality was seen at ibrutinib response and a return toward baseline at progression.

The germline gives CDR1 SGDLS, CDR2 YYNGEE. CDR3 length: 15 residues. The ends were cut back, 3 bases at V and 0 bases at J, with 12 bases in the middle. Comments on this clone: Its matching antigen is unknown.

The data were produced by immunoSEQ multiplex PCR, yet TCRdb's version contains in-frame clones alone and is incomplete. The repertoire holds around 150,000 clones, around 84% seen once, with less than 9% in the top ten. The sequence came from a human donor with chronic lymphocytic leukemia. V is TRBV9 and J is TRBJ2-5; D is ambiguous. Sequenced here: PBMCs, sampled after 36 months of ibrutinib treatment. CDR3 protein: CASSATPRYQETQYF. In DNA form, the CDR3 reads TGTGCCAGCAGCGCCACCCCGCGTTACCAAGAGACCCAGTACTTC.